This T cell receptor beta chain is from a study of CD4 T cells in relation to SARS-CoV-2 and coronaviruses (dated by TCRdb to the early 2020s). General notes on the study: In the ViraFEST assay, PBMCs were cultured with antigen for approximately eleven days, after which TCR beta CDR3s were sequenced to identify clonal expansions specific to the antigen. An HIV-1 Nef peptide pool or a culture without peptide was used as the negative reference condition. Using patient-derived lymphoblastoid cell lines, the shared crossreactive spike epitopes were mapped to their HLA restriction. At the level of individual TCR clonotypes, the study measured memory CD4+ T cell crossreactivity between SARS-CoV-2 spike protein and common cold coronavirus spike proteins. The Adaptive Biotechnologies TCR-sequencing kit was used to sequence samples from a few pre-COVID donors and the naive versus memory experiments, while other data came from Illumina-based sequencing. A different TCR-beta assay, based on Illumina, was used to sequence expansion assays from other donors in the study.

CD4+ T cells from unexposed donors were collected before the COVID-19 pandemic (2011-2018). The EasySep CD4+ T cell isolation kit was used to isolate CD4+ T cells once the cultures had run for about 10 days. As far as cell numbers permitted, CD4+ T cells from unexposed donors were tested for reactivity against SARS-CoV-2 S and N as well as four spike pools from common cold coronaviruses. PBMCs were cultured at approximately 2 million per well in IMDM supplemented with 5% human AB serum and 9 to 10 IU/ml IL-2. Half of the culture medium was replaced with fresh IL-2-containing medium on days 3 and 7. In general, triplicate replicate wells were used for every peptide culture condition. The leukapheresis product for the unexposed donors was obtained through commercial purchase. PBMCs were isolated from leukapheresis product or whole blood by Ficoll-Paque PLUS gradient centrifugation. The PBMCs went either fresh into the expansion assay or into cryopreservation at -140 degrees C. The QIAamp Micro DNA Kit was used to extract genomic DNA from the CD4+ T cells.

Notes on this clone: Its antigen is not yet known. No much larger clonotype is one base removed from it; base qualities were not supplied.

The full study reports these points: In approximately 65% of donors, memory CD4+ clonotypes turned up that crossrecognized SARS-CoV-2 and at least one common cold coronavirus spike. Since the crossreactivity analysis centred on spike protein, crossreactivity against other viral proteins was not assessed. The study was limited by small numbers of patients and tested TCRs. Pre-pandemic and post-infection samples were not both contributed by any donor, so tracing of the source of pre-existing responses was limited. Significantly weaker SARS-CoV-2-driven expansion was shown by crossreactive clones than by monoreactive clones, consistent with antigenic imprinting.

Library preparation used the immunoSEQ multiplex PCR assay. For the original study's pipeline: During preprocessing, nonproductive sequences were removed, as were CDR3s that did not start with C, did not end with F or W, or were shorter than 7 amino acids. The MANAFEST web app was used to call antigen-specific clonotypes on the basis of expansion compared with the reference and with other culture wells. A clone was considered positive if significant expansion relative to the reference culture was observed in 2 of 3 replicate wells at an FDR below 0.05. For a clone to be considered positive, significant expansion relative to all other tandem wells and an odds ratio above 5 were also required. CDR3 homology was measured as pairwise Levenshtein distance, computed with the stringdist R package after trimming three terminal residues from each end. TCRdb took over this immuneACCESS table, retaining in-frame rearrangements with V and J assigned. Such tables are incomplete; in checked studies, under half of the missing clones stem from an unresolved V gene, and the remainder is unexplained. The V and J calls and the clone size are those of that table, but D and trimming were determined from the DNA. The sample table shows more than 20,000 clones, and around 80% are seen once. Over 25% of the sample lies in the top ten.

The sample consisted of CD4+ T cells from PBMCs, cultured in vitro. This TCR came from a human donor in good health.

For the CDR3, the sequence is CASSSTGTSSGNTIYF. The DNA sequence reads TGCGCCAGCAGCTCAACCGGGACAAGTTCTGGAAACACCATATATTTT. The chain employs TRBV5-1 and TRBJ1-3; TRBD1 might be the D gene, on 6 matching bases. The CDR3 covers 16 residues, taking in both the cysteine and the phenylalanine. Of the read, only the CDR3 DNA is kept; its 48 bases are in frame from base 1. From a lookup of the germline V gene, CDR1 and CDR2 are SGHRS and YFSETQ. At the junction V is shortened by 3 bases and J by 1 base, with 14 bases in between.